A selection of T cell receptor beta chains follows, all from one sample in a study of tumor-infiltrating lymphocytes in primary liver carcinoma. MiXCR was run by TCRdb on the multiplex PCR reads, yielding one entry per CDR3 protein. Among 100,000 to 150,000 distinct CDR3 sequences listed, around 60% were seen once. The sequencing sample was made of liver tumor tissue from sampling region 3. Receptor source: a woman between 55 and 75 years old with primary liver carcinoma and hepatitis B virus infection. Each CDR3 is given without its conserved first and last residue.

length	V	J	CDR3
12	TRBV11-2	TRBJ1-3	VSSRGSFGNTIY
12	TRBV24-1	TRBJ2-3	ATTGPSNTDTQY
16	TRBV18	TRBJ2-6	ASTKSRTGGSGANVLT
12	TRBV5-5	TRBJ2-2	ASSFGGLVGELF
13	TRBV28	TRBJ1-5	ASSLGRGNNQLQH
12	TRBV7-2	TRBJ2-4	ASSPSGGGNIQY
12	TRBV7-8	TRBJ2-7	ANSVEGQTYEQY
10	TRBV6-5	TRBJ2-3	ASSPYTVTQY
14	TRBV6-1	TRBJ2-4	ASSEWGALAKNIQY
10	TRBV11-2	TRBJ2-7	AGRRTGEDQY
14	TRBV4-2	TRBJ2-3	ASSQVEGGSTDTQY
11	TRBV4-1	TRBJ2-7	ASSQASGDEQY
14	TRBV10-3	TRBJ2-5	AISESWTPIKETQY
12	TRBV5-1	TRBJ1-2	ASGPEGRNYGYT
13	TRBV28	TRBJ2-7	ASGILGTPDYEQY
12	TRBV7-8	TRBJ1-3	ASSPGGTGDTIY
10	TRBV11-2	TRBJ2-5	ASGLPDTTQY
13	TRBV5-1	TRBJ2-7	ASRRGTSGSYEQY
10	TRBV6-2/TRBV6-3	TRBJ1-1	ASSLRRGKAF
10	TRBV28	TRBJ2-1	ASKGPYNEQF
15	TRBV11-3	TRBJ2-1	ASSLDPRSPAYSEQF
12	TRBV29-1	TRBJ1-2	SVTWGTGARDYT
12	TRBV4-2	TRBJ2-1	ANSGGDSYNEQF
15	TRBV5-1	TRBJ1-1	ASSLVNRGLGNTEAF
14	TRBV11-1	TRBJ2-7	ASRPNPGTGVHERY
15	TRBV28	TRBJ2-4	ASTALGPLTAKNIQY
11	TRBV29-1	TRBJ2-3	STGVGGTDTQY
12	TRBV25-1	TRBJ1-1	ASIGTVTSTEAF
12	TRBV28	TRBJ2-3	ASNLGVRTDTQY
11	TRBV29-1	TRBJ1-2	SATGIGGSGYT
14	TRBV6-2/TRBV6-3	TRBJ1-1	ASSQTGDARNTEAF
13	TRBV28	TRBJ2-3	ASSLAGGRTDTQY
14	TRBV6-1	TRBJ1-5	AGSERGLFSNQPQH
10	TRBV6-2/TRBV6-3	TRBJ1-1	ASSLRRGEAF
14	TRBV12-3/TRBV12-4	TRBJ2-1	ANRRLQGVLSNEQL
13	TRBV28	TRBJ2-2	ANTDRGGDTGELF
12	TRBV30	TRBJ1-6	AWSGTEFYSPLH
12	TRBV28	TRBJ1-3	ASIGVDGRNTTY
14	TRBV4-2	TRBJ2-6	ASSQQRGSGANVLT
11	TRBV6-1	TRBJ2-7	ASSAIGTAEQY
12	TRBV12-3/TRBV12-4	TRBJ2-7	ASRTSGRSYEQY
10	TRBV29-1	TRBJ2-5	GVGDSQETQY
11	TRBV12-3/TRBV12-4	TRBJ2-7	TSTMQSYYEQY
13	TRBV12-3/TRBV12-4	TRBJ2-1	AGSPWNRNYNEQF
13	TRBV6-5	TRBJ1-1	ASSQGTGGAGEAF
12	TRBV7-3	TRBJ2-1	ASTKRGLGNEQF
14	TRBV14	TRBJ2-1	ASSQDTLTSYNEQF
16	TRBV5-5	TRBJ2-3	ASSLGRRESPAADTQY
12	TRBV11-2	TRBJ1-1	ASSLAQRRAVAF
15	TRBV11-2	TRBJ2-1	ASIKTGEGSCVNDQF
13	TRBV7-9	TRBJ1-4	ASSFVTGRSEKLF
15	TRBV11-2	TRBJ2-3	ASGSVTGTGRADTQY
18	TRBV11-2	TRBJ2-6	ASNSNIPGLAVTGANVLT
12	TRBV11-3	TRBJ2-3	ASSLDPSSSTPS